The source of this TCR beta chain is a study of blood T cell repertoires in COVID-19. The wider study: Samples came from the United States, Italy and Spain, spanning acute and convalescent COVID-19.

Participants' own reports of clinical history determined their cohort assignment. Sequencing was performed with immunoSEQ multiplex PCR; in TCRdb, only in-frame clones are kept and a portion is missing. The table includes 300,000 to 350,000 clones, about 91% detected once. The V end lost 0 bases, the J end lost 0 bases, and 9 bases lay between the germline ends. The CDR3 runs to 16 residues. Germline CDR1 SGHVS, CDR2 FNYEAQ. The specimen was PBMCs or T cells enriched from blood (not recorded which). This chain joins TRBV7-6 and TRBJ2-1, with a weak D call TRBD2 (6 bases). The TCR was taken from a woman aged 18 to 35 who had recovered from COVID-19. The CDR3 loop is CASSLAGDSSYNEQFF. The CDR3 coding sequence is TGTGCCAGCAGCTTAGCCGGGGACTCCTCCTACAATGAGCAGTTCTTC.